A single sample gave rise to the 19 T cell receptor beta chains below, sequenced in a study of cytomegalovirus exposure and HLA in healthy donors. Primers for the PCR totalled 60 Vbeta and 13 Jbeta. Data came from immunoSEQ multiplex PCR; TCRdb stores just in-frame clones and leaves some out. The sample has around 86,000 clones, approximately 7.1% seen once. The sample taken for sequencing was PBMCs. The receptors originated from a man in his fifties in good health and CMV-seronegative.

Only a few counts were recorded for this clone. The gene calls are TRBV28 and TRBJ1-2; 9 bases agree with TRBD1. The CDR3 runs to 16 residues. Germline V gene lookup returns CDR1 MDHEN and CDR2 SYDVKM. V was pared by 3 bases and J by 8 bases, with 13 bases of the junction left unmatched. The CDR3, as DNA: TGTGCCAGCAGTTTTATACCGGGACAGGGATCAGTGGGCTACACCTTC. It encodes CASSFIPGQGSVGYTF.

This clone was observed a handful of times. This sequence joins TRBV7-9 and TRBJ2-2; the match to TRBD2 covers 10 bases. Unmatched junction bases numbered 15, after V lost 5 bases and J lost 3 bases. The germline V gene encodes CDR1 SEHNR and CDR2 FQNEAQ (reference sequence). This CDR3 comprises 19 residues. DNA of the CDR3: TGTGCCAGCAGCGGAAGGGCCTTACTAGCGGGAAGGTACACCGGGGAGCTGTTTTTT. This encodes CASSGRALLAGRYTGELFF. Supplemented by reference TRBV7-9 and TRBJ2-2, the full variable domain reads DTGVSQNPRHKITKRGQNVTFRCDPISEHNRLYWYRQTLGQGPEFLTYFQNEAQLEKSRLLSDRFSAERPKGSFSTLEIQRTEQGDSAMYLCASSGRALLAGRYTGELFFGEGSRLTVL.

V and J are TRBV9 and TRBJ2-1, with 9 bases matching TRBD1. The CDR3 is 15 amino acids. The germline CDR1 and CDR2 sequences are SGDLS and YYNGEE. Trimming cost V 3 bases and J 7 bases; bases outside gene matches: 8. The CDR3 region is CASSARTGALNEQFF. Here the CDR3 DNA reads TGTGCCAGCAGCGCCAGGACAGGGGCACTGAATGAGCAGTTCTTC.

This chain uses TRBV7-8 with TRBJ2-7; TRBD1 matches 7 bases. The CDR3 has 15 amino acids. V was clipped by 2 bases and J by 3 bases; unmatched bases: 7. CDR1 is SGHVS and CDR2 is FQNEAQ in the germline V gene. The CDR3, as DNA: TGTGCCAGCAGCTTAAGGTGGGACAGTGACTACGAGCAGTACTTC. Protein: CASSLRWDSDYEQYF.

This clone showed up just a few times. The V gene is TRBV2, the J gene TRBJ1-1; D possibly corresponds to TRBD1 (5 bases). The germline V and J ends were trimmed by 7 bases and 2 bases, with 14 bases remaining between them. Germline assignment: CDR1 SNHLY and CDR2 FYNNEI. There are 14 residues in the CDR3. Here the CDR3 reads CASILRGTNTEAFF. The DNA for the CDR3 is TGTGCCAGCATCCTACGGGGGACTAACACTGAAGCTTTCTTT.

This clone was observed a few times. DNA for the CDR3: TGTGCCAGCAGCTCACGACTAGCGGGGGGGTTGGATGAGCAGTTCTTC. Amino acids: CASSSRLAGGLDEQFF. This chain joins TRBV7-3 and TRBJ2-1, with TRBD2 identical over 14 bases. The V and J ends lost 4 bases and 8 bases, in that order; junction bases with no gene match: 7. Germline-derived CDR1 and CDR2 are SGHTA and FQGTGA. This CDR3 region has 16 residues.

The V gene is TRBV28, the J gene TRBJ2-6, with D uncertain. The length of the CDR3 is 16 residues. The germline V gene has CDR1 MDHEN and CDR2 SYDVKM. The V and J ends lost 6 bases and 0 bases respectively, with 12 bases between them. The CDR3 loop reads CASSISSTSGANVLTF. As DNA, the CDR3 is TGTGCCAGCAGCATTAGCAGTACCTCTGGGGCCAACGTCCTGACTTTC.

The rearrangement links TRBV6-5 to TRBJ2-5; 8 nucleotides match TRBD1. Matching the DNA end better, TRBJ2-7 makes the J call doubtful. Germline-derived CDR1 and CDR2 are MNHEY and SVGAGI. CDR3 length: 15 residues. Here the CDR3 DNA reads TGTGCCAGCAGTCTTGACAGGGGAGGACCTTACGAGCAGTACTTC. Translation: CASSLDRGGPYEQYF.

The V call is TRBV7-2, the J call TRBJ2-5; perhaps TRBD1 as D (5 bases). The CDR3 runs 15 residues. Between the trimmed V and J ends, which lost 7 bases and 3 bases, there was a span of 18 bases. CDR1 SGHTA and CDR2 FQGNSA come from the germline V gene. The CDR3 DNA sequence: TGTGCCAGCATGCTACAAGGTTTAGGGGAAGAGACCCAGTACTTC. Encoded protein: CASMLQGLGEETQYF.

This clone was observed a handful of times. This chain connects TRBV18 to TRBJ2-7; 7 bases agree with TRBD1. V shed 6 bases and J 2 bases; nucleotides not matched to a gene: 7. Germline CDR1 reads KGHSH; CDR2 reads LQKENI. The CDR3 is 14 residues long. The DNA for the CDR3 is TGTGCCAGCTCGGCCAGACAGGGCCCCTACGAGCAGTACTTC. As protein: CASSARQGPYEQYF.

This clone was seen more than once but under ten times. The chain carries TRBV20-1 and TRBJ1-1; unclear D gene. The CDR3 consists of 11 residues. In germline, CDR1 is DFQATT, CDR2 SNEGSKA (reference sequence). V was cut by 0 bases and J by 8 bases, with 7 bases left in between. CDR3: CSAREGAEAFF. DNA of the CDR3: TGCAGTGCTAGAGAGGGCGCAGAAGCTTTCTTT.

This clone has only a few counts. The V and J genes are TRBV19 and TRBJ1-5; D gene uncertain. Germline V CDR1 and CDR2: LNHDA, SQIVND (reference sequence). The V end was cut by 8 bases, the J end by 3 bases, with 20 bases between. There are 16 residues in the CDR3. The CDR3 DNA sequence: TGTGCCAGTTCTAACCGGGAAGGGATGGACAATCAGCCCCAGCATTTT. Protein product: CASSNREGMDNQPQHF.

Here the CDR3 DNA reads TGCGCCAGCAGCCAAGATCCAGGGACTGGGGCCAACGTCCTGACTTTC. It is translated as CASSQDPGTGANVLTF. The V gene is TRBV4-1, the J gene TRBJ2-6; the D gene is possibly TRBD1 (5 bases). There are 16 residues in the CDR3. Germline CDR1 reads MGHRA; CDR2 reads YSYEKL. V gave up 0 bases and J gave up 2 bases, with 8 bases separating them.

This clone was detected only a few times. CDR3 sequence reads: CASSRDRTTEAFF. In nucleotides, the CDR3 is TGCGCCAGCAGCCGAGACAGGACCACTGAAGCTTTCTTT. The J gene is TRBJ1-1, the V gene TRBV5-1, with TRBD1 as a possible D gene (6 bases). This CDR3 is built from 13 residues. V dropped 4 bases and J dropped 4 bases, with 11 bases sitting between them. The germline gives CDR1 SGHRS, CDR2 YFSETQ.

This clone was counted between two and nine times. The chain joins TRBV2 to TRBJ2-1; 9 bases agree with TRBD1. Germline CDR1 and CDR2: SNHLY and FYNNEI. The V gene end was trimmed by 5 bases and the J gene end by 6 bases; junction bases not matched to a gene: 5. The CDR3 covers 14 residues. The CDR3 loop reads CASSQQGAGNEQFF. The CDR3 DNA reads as TGTGCCAGCAGTCAACAGGGGGCGGGCAATGAGCAGTTCTTC.

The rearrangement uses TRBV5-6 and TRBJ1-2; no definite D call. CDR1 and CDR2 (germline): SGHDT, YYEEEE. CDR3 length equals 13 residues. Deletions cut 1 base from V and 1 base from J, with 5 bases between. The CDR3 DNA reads TGTGCCAGCAGCTTGCGTAGTAACTATGGCTACACCTTC. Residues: CASSLRSNYGYTF.

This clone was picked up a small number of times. CDR3 nucleotides: TGTGCCAGCAGCTACGGGACTAGCGGACTCCCGGGCCCCTACAATGAGCAGTTCTTC. Protein product: CASSYGTSGLPGPYNEQFF. The genes are TRBV7-8 and TRBJ2-1; 11 bases fit TRBD2. This CDR3 contains 19 residues. V gave up 4 bases and J gave up 2 bases; unmatched junction bases: 13. Germline lookup yields CDR1 SGHVS and CDR2 FQNEAQ. Drawing the rest from reference TRBV7-8 and TRBJ2-1, the complete variable domain is GAGVSQSPRYKVAKRGQDVALRCDPISGHVSLFWYQQALGQGPEFLTYFQNEAQLDKSGLPSDRFFAERPEGSVSTLKIQRTQQEDSAVYLCASSYGTSGLPGPYNEQFFGPGTRLTVL.

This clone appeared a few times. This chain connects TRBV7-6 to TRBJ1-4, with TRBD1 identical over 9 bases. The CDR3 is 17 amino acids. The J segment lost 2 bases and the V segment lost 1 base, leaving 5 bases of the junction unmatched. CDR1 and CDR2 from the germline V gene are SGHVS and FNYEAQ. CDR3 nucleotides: TGTGCCAGCAGCTTAGTACAGGGGGCTGGGACTAATGAAAAACTGTTTTTT. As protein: CASSLVQGAGTNEKLFF.

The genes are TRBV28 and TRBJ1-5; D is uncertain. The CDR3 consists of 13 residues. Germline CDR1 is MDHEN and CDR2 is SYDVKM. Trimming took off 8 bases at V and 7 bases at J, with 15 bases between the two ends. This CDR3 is CASSEAAGQPQHF. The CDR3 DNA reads TGTGCCAGCTCGGAGGCAGCAGGACAGCCCCAGCATTTT.